Listed below are T cell receptor beta chains from one sample, sequenced in a study of CD8 T cells in ankylosing spondylitis. In TCRdb, the 5' RACE reads were re-called with MiXCR into one record per CDR3 protein. The sample gives around 100,000 distinct CDR3 sequences, 20% to 30% of which show up once; 10% to 15% is in the top ten. Sequencing was carried out using synovial fluid, either unsorted or a sorted T cell fraction (not recorded which). These receptors originate from a male donor with ankylosing spondylitis. The CDR3 runs from the conserved cysteine through the conserved F or W. The order of the fields is clone size, D gene, V gene, J gene, CDR3 length, CDR3 protein, CDR3 DNA. The D gene is left open where the match is weak. Where a row states a size, it is once, few, many or the class of an expanded clone; other rows omit it.

size: few; D: NA; V: TRBV29-1; J: TRBJ2-1; length: 11; CDR3: CSGAGYNEQFF; DNA: TGCAGCGGGGCAGGGTACAATGAGCAGTTCTTC
size: many; D: NA; V: TRBV20-1; J: TRBJ2-1; length: 12; CDR3: CSASIGGNEQFF; DNA: TGCAGTGCTAGTATAGGGGGCAATGAGCAGTTCTTC
size: NA; D: TRBD2; V: TRBV20-1; J: TRBJ2-3; length: 15; CDR3: CSASEASGFTDTQYF; DNA: TGCAGTGCTAGTGAGGCTAGCGGTTTCACAGATACGCAGTATTTT
size: NA; D: NA; V: TRBV20-1; J: TRBJ2-7; length: 11; CDR3: CSAHEEPEQYF; DNA: TGCAGTGCCCACGAAGAGCCCGAGCAGTACTTC
size: many; D: TRBD1; V: TRBV29-1; J: TRBJ1-1; length: 13; CDR3: CSVSQGAGGEAFF; DNA: TGCAGCGTTTCACAGGGGGCAGGAGGTGAAGCTTTCTTT
size: many; D: NA; V: TRBV5-1; J: TRBJ2-3; length: 14; CDR3: CASSFGGVRDTQYF; DNA: TGCGCCAGCAGCTTTGGGGGAGTCAGGGATACGCAGTATTTT
size: few; D: TRBD1; V: TRBV6-4; J: TRBJ2-5; length: 16; CDR3: CASSDPGQGARETQYF; DNA: TGTGCCAGCAGTGACCCTGGACAGGGGGCGCGGGAGACCCAGTACTTC
size: NA; D: TRBD1; V: TRBV25-1; J: TRBJ1-1; length: 16; CDR3: CASSEDRTGRNTEAFF; DNA: TGTGCCAGCAGTGAGGACCGGACAGGGAGGAACACTGAAGCTTTCTTT
size: few; D: TRBD2; V: TRBV27; J: TRBJ2-1; length: 15; CDR3: CASNLLAGGKNEQFF; DNA: TGTGCCAGCAACTTACTAGCGGGAGGGAAAAATGAGCAGTTCTTC
size: few; D: NA; V: TRBV7-2; J: TRBJ2-1; length: 14; CDR3: CASSPPGSRNEQFF; DNA: TGTGCCAGCAGCCCGCCTGGGAGTAGGAATGAGCAGTTCTTC
size: few; D: NA; V: TRBV4-2; J: TRBJ2-1; length: 16; CDR3: CASSPAGTSSYNEQFF; DNA: TGTGCCAGCAGCCCGGCCGGGACCAGCTCCTACAATGAGCAGTTCTTC
size: few; D: TRBD2; V: TRBV9; J: TRBJ2-1; length: 15; CDR3: CASSVWLAGGNEQFF; DNA: TGTGCCAGCAGCGTATGGCTAGCGGGAGGGAATGAGCAGTTCTTC
size: few; D: TRBD2; V: TRBV7-8; J: TRBJ2-5; length: 16; CDR3: CASSFGLAGTQETQYF; DNA: TGTGCCAGCAGCTTCGGACTAGCGGGCACCCAAGAGACCCAGTACTTC
size: few; D: NA; V: TRBV3-1; J: TRBJ1-5; length: 15; CDR3: CASSRGSQNNQPQHF; DNA: TGTGCCAGCAGCCGAGGGAGCCAGAACAATCAGCCCCAGCATTTT
size: few; D: TRBD1; V: TRBV20-1; J: TRBJ1-6; length: 16; CDR3: CSARVGQGEDNSPLHF; DNA: TGCAGTGCTAGAGTGGGACAGGGGGAGGATAATTCACCCCTCCACTTT
size: NA; D: NA; V: TRBV5-1; J: TRBJ2-1; length: 16; CDR3: CASSLVSVSSYNEQFF; DNA: TGCGCCAGCAGCTTGGTATCAGTGAGCTCCTACAATGAGCAGTTCTTC
size: NA; D: NA; V: TRBV3-1; J: TRBJ2-2; length: 14; CDR3: CASSLKTHTGELFF; DNA: TGTGCCAGCAGCCTAAAAACCCACACCGGGGAGCTGTTTTTT
size: NA; D: NA; V: TRBV10-3; J: TRBJ1-4; length: 14; CDR3: CAISEAGVQEKLFF; DNA: TGTGCCATCAGTGAGGCAGGGGTTCAGGAAAAACTGTTTTTT
size: few; D: TRBD1; V: TRBV20-1; J: TRBJ1-2; length: 14; CDR3: CSALPYSGGYGYTF; DNA: TGCAGTGCCCTCCCTTATTCAGGGGGCTATGGCTACACCTTC
size: NA; D: NA; V: TRBV20-1; J: TRBJ2-7; length: 12; CDR3: CSARDSGYEQYF; DNA: TGCAGTGCTAGAGATTCGGGATACGAGCAGTACTTC
size: NA; D: NA; V: TRBV6-5; J: TRBJ1-5; length: 15; CDR3: CASSRSRGGDQPQHF; DNA: TGTGCCAGCAGTCGCTCGCGGGGGGGGGATCAGCCCCAGCATTTT
size: NA; D: NA; V: TRBV18; J: TRBJ1-1; length: 12; CDR3: CASSRPDSQAFF; DNA: TGTGCCAGCTCACGCCCGGACAGCCAAGCTTTCTTT
size: NA; D: NA; V: TRBV5-6; J: TRBJ2-1; length: 13; CDR3: CASSLEVVNEQFF; DNA: TGTGCCAGCAGCTTGGAAGTAGTCAATGAGCAGTTCTTC
size: NA; D: NA; V: TRBV5-1; J: TRBJ2-5; length: 14; CDR3: CASSPGHSQETQYF; DNA: TGCGCCAGCAGCCCGGGACATTCCCAAGAGACCCAGTACTTC
size: many; D: NA; V: TRBV5-1; J: TRBJ1-1; length: 14; CDR3: CASSSTGRDTEAFF; DNA: TGCGCCAGCAGCTCGACAGGTCGGGACACTGAAGCTTTCTTT
size: many; D: NA; V: TRBV15; J: TRBJ1-1; length: 13; CDR3: CATSRYGEAEAFF; DNA: TGTGCCACCAGCAGGTATGGGGAGGCTGAAGCTTTCTTT
size: NA; D: TRBD2; V: TRBV4-2; J: TRBJ2-2; length: 15; CDR3: CASSRGEGSTGELFF; DNA: TGTGCCAGCAGCCGGGGGGAGGGTTCGACCGGGGAGCTGTTTTTT
size: many; D: NA; V: TRBV11-2; J: TRBJ2-1; length: 14; CDR3: CASSLGYRVNEQFF; DNA: TGTGCCAGCAGCTTAGGTTACAGGGTAAATGAGCAGTTCTTC
size: many; D: NA; V: TRBV10-1; J: TRBJ2-1; length: 15; CDR3: CASSELEDQAGEQFF; DNA: TGCGCCAGCAGTGAGTTGGAGGACCAAGCGGGTGAGCAGTTCTTC
size: many; D: NA; V: TRBV20-1; J: TRBJ2-7; length: 14; CDR3: CSAGGTVLAYEQYF; DNA: TGCAGTGCTGGGGGGACTGTGCTAGCCTACGAGCAGTACTTC
size: NA; D: NA; V: TRBV29-1; J: TRBJ2-1; length: 15; CDR3: CSVNRDGGIYNEQFF; DNA: TGCAGCGTCAACAGGGATGGGGGGATCTACAATGAGCAGTTCTTC
size: NA; D: NA; V: TRBV11-2; J: TRBJ2-7; length: 13; CDR3: CASSLGRSYEQYF; DNA: TGTGCCAGCAGCCTTGGCAGATCCTACGAGCAGTACTTC
size: NA; D: TRBD1; V: TRBV12-3/TRBV12-4; J: TRBJ1-1; length: 14; CDR3: CASSPRTGVTEAFF; DNA: TGTGCCAGCAGTCCCAGGACAGGGGTCACTGAAGCTTTCTTT
size: many; D: NA; V: TRBV29-1; J: TRBJ1-1; length: 13; CDR3: CSVEDRGRTEAFF; DNA: TGCAGCGTTGAAGATCGGGGACGGACTGAAGCTTTCTTT
size: many; D: NA; V: TRBV7-2; J: TRBJ2-5; length: 14; CDR3: CASSPVQVPKTQYF; DNA: TGTGCCAGCAGCCCCGTACAGGTCCCCAAGACCCAGTACTTC
size: NA; D: TRBD1; V: TRBV5-1; J: TRBJ1-2; length: 14; CDR3: CASSWGQGADGYTF; DNA: TGCGCCAGCAGCTGGGGACAGGGGGCTGATGGCTACACCTTC
size: few; D: NA; V: TRBV5-1; J: TRBJ1-1; length: 14; CDR3: CASSNLGLNTEAFF; DNA: TGCGCCAGCAGCAACTTGGGGTTAAACACTGAAGCTTTCTTT
size: NA; D: NA; V: TRBV5-1; J: TRBJ1-1; length: 15; CDR3: CASSLEPGKNTEAFF; DNA: TGCGCCAGCAGCTTGGAGCCAGGAAAGAACACTGAAGCTTTCTTT
size: NA; D: NA; V: TRBV7-8; J: TRBJ1-5; length: 13; CDR3: CASSSGREMPQHF; DNA: TGTGCCAGCAGCTCTGGCCGGGAGATGCCCCAGCATTTT
size: few; D: TRBD2; V: TRBV4-1; J: TRBJ2-1; length: 17; CDR3: CASRRLAGGSPYNEQFF; DNA: TGCGCCAGCAGGCGACTAGCGGGAGGATCCCCTTACAATGAGCAGTTCTTC
size: few; D: NA; V: TRBV12-3/TRBV12-4; J: TRBJ2-2; length: 15; CDR3: CASSWGELNTGELFF; DNA: TGTGCCAGCAGTTGGGGGGAGTTAAACACCGGGGAGCTGTTTTTT
size: few; D: TRBD1; V: TRBV7-9; J: TRBJ2-1; length: 15; CDR3: CASSRATGTYNEQFF; DNA: TGTGCCAGCAGCCGAGCGACAGGGACCTACAATGAGCAGTTCTTC
size: few; D: NA; V: TRBV10-2; J: TRBJ1-3; length: 14; CDR3: CASSWQISGNTIYF; DNA: TGCGCCAGCAGTTGGCAGATCTCTGGAAACACCATATATTTT
size: NA; D: NA; V: TRBV6-1; J: TRBJ1-5; length: 15; CDR3: CASSVRVPSNQPQHF; DNA: TGTGCCAGCAGTGTCAGGGTACCTAGCAATCAGCCCCAGCATTTT
size: many; D: NA; V: TRBV5-1; J: TRBJ1-2; length: 13; CDR3: CASSSGGNYGYTF; DNA: TGCGCCAGCAGCTCCGGAGGAAACTATGGCTACACCTTC
size: NA; D: NA; V: TRBV7-8; J: TRBJ2-3; length: 17; CDR3: CASSLGAGTRSTDTQYF; DNA: TGTGCCAGCAGCTTAGGTGCGGGCACCAGGAGCACAGATACGCAGTATTTT
size: NA; D: NA; V: TRBV19; J: TRBJ1-1; length: 16; CDR3: CASSSGPGTMNTEAFF; DNA: TGTGCCAGTAGTAGTGGTCCGGGGACGATGAACACTGAAGCTTTCTTT